This TCR beta chain was sequenced during a study of cytomegalovirus exposure and HLA in healthy donors. The study, taken as a whole, reports: As a later analysis revealed, the rate of TCR association differed by HLA locus, with DRB1 most and HLA-C fewest.

Turning to this clone: Its antigen is still unknown.

PCR was performed using 60 Vbeta and 13 Jbeta primers. Generated by immunoSEQ multiplex PCR, the TCRdb table keeps only in-frame clones and is missing some. The repertoire holds about 96,000 clones, with around 74% as singletons. Looked up from germline, CDR1 is SEHNR and CDR2 is FQNEAQ (reference sequence). After removal of 4 bases from V and 4 bases from J, the junction contained 10 bases not matched to a gene. The CDR3 contains 16 residues. Material for sequencing was PBMCs. The clonotype comes from a woman in her seventies in good health and CMV-seropositive. The gene calls are TRBV7-9 and TRBJ2-7; 10 nucleotides line up with TRBD1. DNA of the CDR3: TGTGCCAGCAGCTCCCGGGTCGACAGGGGGCGGTACGAGCAGTACTTC. This translates into CASSSRVDRGRYEQYF. The full variable domain, rest sourced from reference TRBV7-9 and TRBJ2-7, is DTGVSQNPRHKITKRGQNVTFRCDPISEHNRLYWYRQTLGQGPEFLTYFQNEAQLEKSRLLSDRFSAERPKGSFSTLEIQRTEQGDSAMYLCASSSRVDRGRYEQYFGPGTRLTVT.